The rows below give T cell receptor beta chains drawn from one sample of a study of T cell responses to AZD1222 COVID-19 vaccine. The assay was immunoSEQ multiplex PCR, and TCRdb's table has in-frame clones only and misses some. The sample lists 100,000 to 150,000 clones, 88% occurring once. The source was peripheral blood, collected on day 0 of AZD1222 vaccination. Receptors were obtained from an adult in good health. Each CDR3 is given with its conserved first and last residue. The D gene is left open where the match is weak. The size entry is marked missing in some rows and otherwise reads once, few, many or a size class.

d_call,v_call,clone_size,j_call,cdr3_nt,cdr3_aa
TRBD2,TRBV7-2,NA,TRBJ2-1,TGTGCCAGCAGCACACCTAGCGGCTACAATGAGCAGTTCTTC,CASSTPSGYNEQFF
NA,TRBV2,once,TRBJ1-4,TGTGCCAGCAGTGAGCAGGGAGTAGGGGAAAAACTGTTTTTT,CASSEQGVGEKLFF
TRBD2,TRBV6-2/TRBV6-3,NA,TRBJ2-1,TGTGCCAGCAGTTACTTGACCGGGACTAGCGGGACATCTGAGCAGTTCTTC,CASSYLTGTSGTSEQFF
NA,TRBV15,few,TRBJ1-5,TGTGCCACCAGCAGAGGGTTAGAGCCCCAGCATTTT,CATSRGLEPQHF
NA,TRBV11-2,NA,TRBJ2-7,TGTGCCAGCAGCTTAGCCGGGGCAAACTCCTACGAGCAGTACTTC,CASSLAGANSYEQYF
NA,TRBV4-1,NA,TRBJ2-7,TGCGCCAGCAGCCAAGATGCTTTCGGGGCGCAGTACTTC,CASSQDAFGAQYF
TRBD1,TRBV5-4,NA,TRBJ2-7,TGTGCCAGCTCCTCCCCCTCGGGACAGGGTTCCGAGCAGTACTTC,CASSSPSGQGSEQYF
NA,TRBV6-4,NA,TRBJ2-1,TGTGCCAGCAGTGACCTTAGCCGCCATGAGCAGTTCTTC,CASSDLSRHEQFF
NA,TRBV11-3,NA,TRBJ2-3,TGTGCCAGCGGGGACCCCAGCACAGATACGCAGTATTTT,CASGDPSTDTQYF
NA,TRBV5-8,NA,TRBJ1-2,TGTGCCAGCAGCTTGACTTTGACCGGCCCCTATGGCTACACCTTC,CASSLTLTGPYGYTF
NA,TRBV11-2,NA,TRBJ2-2,TGTGCCAGCAGCTCTACGTCGCCAACCGGGGAGCTGTTTTTT,CASSSTSPTGELFF
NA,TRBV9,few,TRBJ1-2,TGTGCCAGCAGCCGGACAGACATCTATGGCTACACCTTC,CASSRTDIYGYTF
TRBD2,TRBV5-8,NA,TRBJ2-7,TGTGCCAGCAGCCGGGGGGGGTCTGGGACCTACGAGCAGTACTTC,CASSRGGSGTYEQYF
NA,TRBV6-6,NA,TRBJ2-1,TGTGCCAGCAGCAGAGATAGCTCCTACAATGAGCAGTTCTTC,CASSRDSSYNEQFF
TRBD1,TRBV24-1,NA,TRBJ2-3,TGTGCCACCAGGGGAGGACAGGGGGCAGATACGCAGTATTTT,CATRGGQGADTQYF
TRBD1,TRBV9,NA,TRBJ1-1,TGTGCCAGCAGCGGGGAGACAGGGGGGAAGACAATGAACACTGAAGCTTTCTTT,CASSGETGGKTMNTEAFF
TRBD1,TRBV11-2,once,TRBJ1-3,TGTGCCAGCAGCTTCGACGACAGGGGTCTCTCTGGAAACACCATATATTTT,CASSFDDRGLSGNTIYF
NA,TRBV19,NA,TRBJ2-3,TGTGCCAGTAGTACTCCATCCGGCGCAGATACGCAGTATTTT,CASSTPSGADTQYF
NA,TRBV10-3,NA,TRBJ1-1,TGTGCCATCAGGGAGCGGGGGCTCGGCACTGAAGCTTTCTTT,CAIRERGLGTEAFF
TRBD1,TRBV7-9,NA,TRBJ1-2,TGTGCCAGCAGCCCGAGACAGGGCAACTATGGCTACACCTTC,CASSPRQGNYGYTF
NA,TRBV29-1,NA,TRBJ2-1,TGCAGCGTTGAAGGCCTAGTTGGACCCAATGAGCAGTTCTTC,CSVEGLVGPNEQFF
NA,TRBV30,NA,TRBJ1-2,TGTGCCTGGAGGATACAGGACCGTCCCCCCTATGGCTACACCTTC,CAWRIQDRPPYGYTF
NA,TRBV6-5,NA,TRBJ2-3,TGTGCCGGCTCTCCGGGGAGCGGCACAGATACGCAGTATTTT,CAGSPGSGTDTQYF
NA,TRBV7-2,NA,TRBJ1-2,TGTGCCAGCAGCTTTGACCGGGTCTCAGAGTTAGGCTACACCTTC,CASSFDRVSELGYTF
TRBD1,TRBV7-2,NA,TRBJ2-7,TGTGCCAGCAGCTTAGGGACAGGGATCGGCGAGCAGTACTTC,CASSLGTGIGEQYF
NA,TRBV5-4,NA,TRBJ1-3,TGTGCCAGCAGCTTGGCGTTGGGTGACACCATATATTTT,CASSLALGDTIYF
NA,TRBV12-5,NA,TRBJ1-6,TGTGCTAGTGGTTTTCCCGAGAGCCAAAGGAGCTCACCCCTCCACTTT,CASGFPESQRSSPLHF
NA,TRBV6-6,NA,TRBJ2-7,TGTGCCAGCAGCCCTGCATCCTACGAGCAGTACTTC,CASSPASYEQYF
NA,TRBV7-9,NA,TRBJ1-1,TGTGCCAGCAGCCGCGAACAGGTTAGGAACACTGAAGCTTTCTTT,CASSREQVRNTEAFF
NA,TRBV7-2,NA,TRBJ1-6,TGTGCCAGCAGCAACAGGGTGGATTCACCCCTCCACTTT,CASSNRVDSPLHF
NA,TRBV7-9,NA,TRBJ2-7,TGTGCCAGCAGCTTCCTGGACTACGAGCAGTACTTC,CASSFLDYEQYF
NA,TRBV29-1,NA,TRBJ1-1,TGCAGCGTTGAAGGGGCCGGAGCTGAAGCTTTCTTT,CSVEGAGAEAFF
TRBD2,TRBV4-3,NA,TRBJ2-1,TGCGCCAGCAGCCAAGGGGGAGCTAGCGGGAGGGATGAGCAGTTCTTC,CASSQGGASGRDEQFF
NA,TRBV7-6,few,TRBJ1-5,TGTGCCAGCAGCCCGGATGTTCATCAGCCCCAGCATTTT,CASSPDVHQPQHF
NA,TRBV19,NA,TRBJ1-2,TGTGCCAGTAGTATACTAGAAGGGGGACATGGCTACACCTTC,CASSILEGGHGYTF
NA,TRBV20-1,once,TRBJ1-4,TGCAGTGCTGACCGTAATGAAAAACTGTTTTTT,CSADRNEKLFF
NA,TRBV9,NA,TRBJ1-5,TGTGCCAGCAGCGTAGGAACAGCTAGCAATCAGCCCCAGCATTTT,CASSVGTASNQPQHF
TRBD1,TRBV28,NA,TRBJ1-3,TGTGCCACCCCCCGTGCGACAGGGGGCTCTGGAAACACCATATATTTT,CATPRATGGSGNTIYF
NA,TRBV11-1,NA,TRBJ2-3,TGTGCCAGCAGCTTAGAACTAGCCGGCACAGATACGCAGTATTTT,CASSLELAGTDTQYF
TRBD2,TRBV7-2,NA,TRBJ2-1,TGTGCCAGCAGCCTGAGCGGGAGTTATGGTGAGCAGTTCTTC,CASSLSGSYGEQFF
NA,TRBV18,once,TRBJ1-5,TGTGCCAGCTCAGGGGGGGGGCAGCGCCAGCCCCAGCATTTT,CASSGGGQRQPQHF
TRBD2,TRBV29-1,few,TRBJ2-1,TGCAGCGTTACCCTGGGACTAGCGGGAGTTGGCAATGAGCAGTTCTTC,CSVTLGLAGVGNEQFF
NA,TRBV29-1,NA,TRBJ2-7,TGCAGCGCTGTACAGGGTTCAACCTACGAGCAGTACTTC,CSAVQGSTYEQYF